This T cell receptor (beta chain) was sequenced in a study of siplizumab effects on memory and regulatory T cells. The CDR3 contains 16 residues. V trimming: 3 bases; J trimming: 2 bases; junction bases outside the gene matches: 6. CDR1 and CDR2 (germline): LNHDA, SQIVND (reference sequence). Assay used: immunoSEQ multiplex PCR; TCRdb lists only in-frame clones, some missing. The table includes 87,000 or so clones, 70% to 90% detected once. The rearrangement links TRBV19 to TRBJ2-1; 8 bases match TRBD2. The TCR was taken from a human donor in good health. Sequencing used CD4+ T cells sorted from blood. CDR3 nucleotides: TGTGCCAGTAGTATCTTTTCCGGGAGGGCCTACAATGAGCAGTTCTTC. It yields the protein CASSIFSGRAYNEQFF.